The rows below give T cell receptor beta chains drawn from one sample of a study of cytomegalovirus exposure and HLA in healthy donors. Assay: immunoSEQ multiplex PCR; the TCRdb copy retains only in-frame clones and omits some. The data show roughly 99,000 clones, 65% to 80% seen once. Sequenced: PBMCs. The receptors originated from a man between 60 and 75 years old in good health and CMV-seropositive. CDR3s include the opening cysteine and the closing phenylalanine or tryptophan. The order of the fields is J gene, D gene, V gene, clone size, CDR3 DNA, CDR3 protein. A D gene is named only where the DNA matches it firmly. Only some rows state a clone size, as once, few, many or a class for expanded clones.

J gene: TRBJ1-6
D gene: -
V gene: TRBV9
clone size: -
CDR3 DNA: TGTGCCAGCAGCGCGGGGGGATCTTCCAATTCACCCCTCCACTTT
CDR3 protein: CASSAGGSSNSPLHF

J gene: TRBJ2-7
D gene: -
V gene: TRBV19
clone size: once
CDR3 DNA: TGTGCCAGTAGTACCTCGACGGGCTACGAGCAGTACTTC
CDR3 protein: CASSTSTGYEQYF

J gene: TRBJ2-1
D gene: TRBD2
V gene: TRBV7-8
clone size: -
CDR3 DNA: TGTGCCAGCAGCCGAAGGGGACTAGGTTACAATGAGCAGTTCTTC
CDR3 protein: CASSRRGLGYNEQFF

J gene: TRBJ1-6
D gene: -
V gene: TRBV6-1
clone size: few
CDR3 DNA: TGTGCCAGCAGTGACAACGGGGGATGGGATTCACCCCTCCACTTT
CDR3 protein: CASSDNGGWDSPLHF

J gene: TRBJ1-1
D gene: -
V gene: TRBV18
clone size: -
CDR3 DNA: TGTGCCAGCTCACCACCGGGTCAGGGAATGAACACTGAAGCTTTCTTT
CDR3 protein: CASSPPGQGMNTEAFF

J gene: TRBJ1-6
D gene: -
V gene: TRBV5-5
clone size: -
CDR3 DNA: TGTGCCAGCAGCTTGGACTCCGGGATTAATAATTCACCCCTCCACTTT
CDR3 protein: CASSLDSGINNSPLHF

J gene: TRBJ1-5
D gene: TRBD1
V gene: TRBV19
clone size: -
CDR3 DNA: TGTGCCAGTAGTTACCAGGGGGGCAATCAGCCCCAGCATTTT
CDR3 protein: CASSYQGGNQPQHF

J gene: TRBJ2-7
D gene: TRBD1
V gene: TRBV10-2
clone size: -
CDR3 DNA: TGCGCCAGCAGTGCGACAGGGAGCTCCTACGAGCAGTACTTC
CDR3 protein: CASSATGSSYEQYF

J gene: TRBJ2-1
D gene: -
V gene: TRBV28
clone size: -
CDR3 DNA: TGTGCCAGCAGTTTACCTAATCCTGAGCAGTTCTTC
CDR3 protein: CASSLPNPEQFF

J gene: TRBJ2-5
D gene: -
V gene: TRBV5-6
clone size: -
CDR3 DNA: TGTGCCAGCAGCTTGGTTCTCTGGCAGGGGCAAGTGGTGGAGCAGTACTTC
CDR3 protein: CASSLVLWQGQVVEQYF

J gene: TRBJ2-2
D gene: -
V gene: TRBV4-3
clone size: once
CDR3 DNA: TGCGCCAGCAGCCAACCGACAGGTTTAAACACCGGGGAGCTGTTTTTT
CDR3 protein: CASSQPTGLNTGELFF

J gene: TRBJ1-5
D gene: -
V gene: TRBV18
clone size: -
CDR3 DNA: TGTGCCAGCTCACCAATCCCACAGGGAAATAGCAATCAGCCCCAGCATTTT
CDR3 protein: CASSPIPQGNSNQPQHF

J gene: TRBJ2-2
D gene: TRBD1
V gene: TRBV2
clone size: -
CDR3 DNA: TGTGCCAGCTTCCGACAGGGGGCAACCGGGGAGCTGTTTTTT
CDR3 protein: CASFRQGATGELFF

J gene: TRBJ2-2
D gene: TRBD2
V gene: TRBV4-3
clone size: -
CDR3 DNA: TGCGCCAGCAGCCAAGCCCCGCGGGGGGCGTCCGGGGAGCTGTTTTTT
CDR3 protein: CASSQAPRGASGELFF

J gene: TRBJ1-3
D gene: TRBD1
V gene: TRBV7-2
clone size: -
CDR3 DNA: TGTGCCAGCAGCTCGGACAGGGGGCTAGGAAACACCATATATTTT
CDR3 protein: CASSSDRGLGNTIYF

J gene: TRBJ2-6
D gene: TRBD1
V gene: TRBV27
clone size: few
CDR3 DNA: TGTGCCAGCAGTTTATTCTCCGGGACAGGGAACTCTGGGGCCAACGTCCTGACTTTC
CDR3 protein: CASSLFSGTGNSGANVLTF

J gene: TRBJ2-3
D gene: TRBD1
V gene: TRBV5-1
clone size: -
CDR3 DNA: TGCGCCAGCAGCTTGGCGACAGGGCTCGGAGATACGCAGTATTTT
CDR3 protein: CASSLATGLGDTQYF

J gene: TRBJ2-7
D gene: TRBD2
V gene: TRBV5-1
clone size: -
CDR3 DNA: TGCGCCAGCAGCTTGAATGGCGGGGGGCTATCCTACGAGCAGTACTTC
CDR3 protein: CASSLNGGGLSYEQYF

J gene: TRBJ1-2
D gene: TRBD1
V gene: TRBV6-6
clone size: -
CDR3 DNA: TGTGCCAGCAGTTTCGACAGGGGCGGTGGCTGCACCTTC
CDR3 protein: CASSFDRGGGCTF

J gene: TRBJ1-2
D gene: TRBD1
V gene: TRBV5-6
clone size: -
CDR3 DNA: TGTGCCAGCAGCTCCCCACCCGGACAGGGGGCGGAGAATGGCTACACCTTC
CDR3 protein: CASSSPPGQGAENGYTF

J gene: TRBJ1-1
D gene: -
V gene: TRBV18
clone size: -
CDR3 DNA: TGTGCCAGCTCATCCAGTCAGGTTGAAGCTTTCTTT
CDR3 protein: CASSSSQVEAFF

J gene: TRBJ2-2
D gene: -
V gene: TRBV4-3
clone size: -
CDR3 DNA: TGCGCCAGCAGCCAATATTACCGGGGCACCGGGGAGCTGTTTTTT
CDR3 protein: CASSQYYRGTGELFF

J gene: TRBJ1-2
D gene: -
V gene: TRBV28
clone size: -
CDR3 DNA: TGTGCCAGCAGTACCCCCGGCCTGACAGATCCCACTCGCACCTTC
CDR3 protein: CASSTPGLTDPTRTF

J gene: TRBJ2-3
D gene: TRBD1
V gene: TRBV4-2
clone size: once
CDR3 DNA: TGTGCCAGCAGCCAAGTCGGGACAGGGGAGACAGATACGCAGTATTTT
CDR3 protein: CASSQVGTGETDTQYF

J gene: TRBJ1-2
D gene: -
V gene: TRBV30
clone size: -
CDR3 DNA: TGTGCCTGGAGTATCCAGGGGAGTTCGTCCTCTGGCTACACCTTC
CDR3 protein: CAWSIQGSSSSGYTF

J gene: TRBJ2-3
D gene: TRBD2
V gene: TRBV28
clone size: -
CDR3 DNA: TGTGCCAGCACATCGCTCGGGGGGGCGGGACCTATCACAGATACGCAGTATTTT
CDR3 protein: CASTSLGGAGPITDTQYF

J gene: TRBJ2-5
D gene: TRBD1
V gene: TRBV5-1
clone size: -
CDR3 DNA: TGCGCCAGCAGCTTCAGGGGGAGCAGAGAAGGAGAGACCCAGTACTTC
CDR3 protein: CASSFRGSREGETQYF

J gene: TRBJ2-7
D gene: TRBD1
V gene: TRBV28
clone size: -
CDR3 DNA: TGTGCCAGCAGTCCGCGGACAGGGCAGCACGAGCAGTACTTC
CDR3 protein: CASSPRTGQHEQYF

J gene: TRBJ1-2
D gene: -
V gene: TRBV19
clone size: -
CDR3 DNA: TGTGCCAGTAGTACACAGGACAACTATGGCTACACCTTC
CDR3 protein: CASSTQDNYGYTF

J gene: TRBJ2-7
D gene: -
V gene: TRBV6-6
clone size: -
CDR3 DNA: TGTGCCAGCTTAGGGCGGGGACGGGGGAGTAGCGAGCAGTACTTC
CDR3 protein: CASLGRGRGSSEQYF

J gene: TRBJ2-2
D gene: TRBD1
V gene: TRBV6-1
clone size: once
CDR3 DNA: TGTGCCAGCAGCCCCGACAGGGCCACCGGGGAGCTGTTTTTT
CDR3 protein: CASSPDRATGELFF

J gene: TRBJ2-2
D gene: -
V gene: TRBV19
clone size: -
CDR3 DNA: TGTGCCAGTAGTATATTGGGCCGAACTAGAACCGGGGAGCTGTTTTTT
CDR3 protein: CASSILGRTRTGELFF